This entry is about one T cell receptor (beta chain). This table comes from immunoSEQ multiplex PCR, and its TCRdb copy is limited to in-frame clones, with some not included. The sample carries tens of thousands of clones, approximately 86% recorded once. The sample originates from a study of OX40 agonist ivuxolimab in advanced cancers. This CDR3 comprises 14 residues. V was pared by 0 bases and J by 5 bases, with 8 bases between. The germline gives CDR1 SEHNR, CDR2 FQNEAQ (reference sequence). The genes are TRBV7-9 and TRBJ2-1; D not resolved. The sequences come from CD4+ or CD8+ T cells sorted from blood, collected in a trial of the OX40 agonist ivuxolimab. This receptor was identified in an adult with an advanced solid tumor such as melanoma, head and neck, liver or kidney cancer. This chain's CDR3 is CASSLAALNNEQFF. The CDR3 region has the DNA TGTGCCAGCAGCTTAGCGGCTTTGAACAATGAGCAGTTCTTC.